This TCR beta chain was recovered during a study of blood T cell repertoires in COVID-19. Seattle participants joined during active infection and were tracked over time. Per the authors' pipeline: Estimated nucleated cell counts came from reference gene primer amplification. The table came from immunoSEQ multiplex PCR; TCRdb's copy has only in-frame clones and leaves some out. Clone size and V and J calls were adopted from that table, with D and trimming inferred from the DNA. The table records about 340,000 clones, approximately 86% of them present only once. This CDR3 contains 13 residues. Looked up from germline, CDR1 is LNHDA and CDR2 is SQIVND (reference sequence). Trimming cost V 10 bases and J 7 bases, with 19 bases left between them.

Specimen: peripheral blood. This chain connects TRBV19 to TRBJ1-2, with D tentatively TRBD1 (5 bases). The sequence was obtained from a woman aged 55-69 years with COVID-19, enrolled during active disease. The CDR3 bases are TGTGCCACCCCCGCGGGACGAAAGGTTGGCTACACCTTC. Its translation: CATPAGRKVGYTF.